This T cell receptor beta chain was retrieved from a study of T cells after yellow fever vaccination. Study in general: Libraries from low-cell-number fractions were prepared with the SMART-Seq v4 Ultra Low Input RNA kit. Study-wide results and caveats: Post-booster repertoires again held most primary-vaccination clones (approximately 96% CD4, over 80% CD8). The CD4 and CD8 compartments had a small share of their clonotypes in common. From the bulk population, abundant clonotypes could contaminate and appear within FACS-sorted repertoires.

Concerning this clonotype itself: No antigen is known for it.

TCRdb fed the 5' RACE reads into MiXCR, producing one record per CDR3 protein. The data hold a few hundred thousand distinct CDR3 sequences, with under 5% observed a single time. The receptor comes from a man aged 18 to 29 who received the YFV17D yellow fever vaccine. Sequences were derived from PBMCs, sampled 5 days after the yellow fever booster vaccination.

This chain's CDR3 is CANSGGGTDTQYF. In nucleotides, the CDR3 is TGTGCCAATAGCGGGGGCGGCACAGATACGCAGTATTTT. The genes are TRBV12-3 or TRBV12-4 and TRBJ2-3; 9 nucleotides agree with TRBD2. The junction had 3 bases not matched to a gene; V was cut back by 10 bases and J by 1 base. The CDR3 contains 13 residues.